Presented here are 10 T cell receptor beta chains from one specimen sequenced in a study of CD8+ T cells in alopecia areata. Treatment here: oral pan-JAK inhibitor, 5-10 mg twice daily. As the sequencing template, cDNA was produced by extracting RNA and reverse transcribing it. TCRdb's table, derived via immunoSEQ multiplex PCR, lists solely in-frame clones and lacks some. The data show around 110,000 clones, roughly 89% seen once. This sample comprised CD8+ T cells sorted from blood, obtained at week 24, from a patient treated with tofacitinib. The receptors were sampled from a human donor with alopecia areata.

Here the CDR3 DNA reads TGTGCCAGCAGACCGTCAAATAGCAATCAGCCCCAGCATTTT. It codes for CASRPSNSNQPQHF. The V and J genes are TRBV27 and TRBJ1-5; D is undetermined. The CDR3 spans 14 residues. Germline V gene lookup returns CDR1 MNHEY and CDR2 SMNVEV (reference sequence). Trimming cost V 6 bases and J 0 bases, with 9 bases left between them.

This chain uses TRBV7-9 with TRBJ1-1; the D gene is possibly TRBD1 (6 bases). The germline V gene encodes CDR1 SEHNR and CDR2 FQNEAQ (reference sequence). V lost 5 bases and J lost 2, with 15 bases in between. The CDR3 is made up of 15 amino acids. This CDR3 is CASSNLRDINTEAFF. CDR3 DNA: TGTGCCAGCAGCAACCTGCGGGACATTAACACTGAAGCTTTCTTT.

This clone was seen a single time. This sequence joins TRBV13 and TRBJ2-1; D uncertain. V was pared by 1 base and J by 1 base, with 11 bases between. The CDR3 has 16 amino acids. Germline CDR1 is PRHDT and CDR2 is FYEKMQ (reference sequence). This CDR3 is CASSLEPGYSYNEQFF. The CDR3 DNA sequence: TGTGCCAGCAGCTTAGAACCAGGTTATTCCTACAATGAGCAGTTCTTC.

V usage is TRBV30 and J usage is TRBJ2-7, with D possibly matching TRBD2 (6 bases). The ends were cut back, 0 bases at V and 0 bases at J, with 9 bases in the middle. Germline V gene data show CDR1 as GTSNPN and CDR2 as SVGIG (reference sequence). CDR3 length: 14 amino acids. The CDR3 DNA reads TGTGCCTGGAGTGTAGGAGGGAACTCCTACGAGCAGTACTTC. Its translation: CAWSVGGNSYEQYF. The full variable domain, rest sourced from reference TRBV30 and TRBJ2-7, is SQTIHQWPATLVQPVGSPLSLECTVEGTSNPNLYWYRQAAGRGLQLLFYSVGIGQISSEVPQNLSASRPQDRQFILSSKKLLLSDSGFYLCAWSVGGNSYEQYFGPGTRLTVT.

V is TRBV23-1 and J is TRBJ1-6; perhaps TRBD1 as D (5 bases). TRBV23-1 is reported as an ORF; its role is uncertain. V was shortened by 2 bases and J by 8 bases, with 16 bases between the two germline ends. The length of the CDR3 is 16 residues. The CDR3 loop reads CASSQQTGTIYSPLHF. CDR3 nucleotides: TGCGCCAGCAGTCAACAGACCGGGACGATCTATTCACCCCTCCACTTT.

The chain carries TRBV27 and TRBJ2-1, with TRBD2 matching over 9 bases. Germline V CDR1 and CDR2: MNHEY, SMNVEV (reference sequence). After removal of 4 bases from V and 5 bases from J, the junction contained 3 bases not matched to a gene. The CDR3 covers 14 residues. DNA for the CDR3: TGTGCCAGCAGTTCGCGACTAGCGGACAATGAGCAGTTCTTC. Residues: CASSSRLADNEQFF.

The chain links TRBV29-1 to TRBJ2-7; TRBD2 agrees at 7 bases. The germline V gene has CDR1 SQVTM and CDR2 ANQGSEA. The CDR3 has 13 residues. V lost 4 bases to trimming and J lost 0 bases; unmatched junction nucleotides: 3. The CDR3 nucleotides read TGCAGCGTTGTGGGAGGGGACTCCTACGAGCAGTACTTC. It yields the protein CSVVGGDSYEQYF.

The chain has TRBV6-6 and TRBJ1-2; TRBD1 matches 10 bases. The ends lost 7 bases at V and 3 bases at J; junction bases unmatched: 11. The CDR3 runs to 16 residues. The germline CDR1 and CDR2 sequences are MNHNY and SVGAGI (reference sequence). In DNA form, the CDR3 reads TGTGCCAGCACCCCGGGACAGGGGCGTTCCTACTATGGCTACACCTTC. Protein sequence: CASTPGQGRSYYGYTF.

This clone has only a few counts. This sequence joins TRBV2 and TRBJ2-7; D perhaps matches TRBD2 (7 bases). Looked up from germline, CDR1 is SNHLY and CDR2 is FYNNEI. The V gene lost 9 bases and the J gene lost 3 bases, with 12 bases spanning the gap. CDR3 size: 12 residues. CDR3 protein: CARAGAIYEQYF. CDR3 DNA: TGTGCCAGGGCGGGGGCGATCTACGAGCAGTACTTC.

The chain joins TRBV18 to TRBJ2-1; D gene ambiguous. Germline V gives CDR1 KGHSH, CDR2 LQKENI. The CDR3 is 13 amino acids. V lost 5 bases and J lost 8, with 13 bases in between. The CDR3 loop is CASSSPGGDEQFF. CDR3 DNA: TGTGCCAGCTCATCCCCGGGTGGCGATGAGCAGTTCTTC.